Listed below are T cell receptor beta chains from one sample, sequenced in a study of blood T cell repertoires in COVID-19. Profiling relied on immunoSEQ multiplex PCR, and the TCRdb table lists in-frame clones only, not all of them. This table has a few hundred thousand clones, over 75% appearing once. Specimen: PBMCs or T cells enriched from blood (not recorded which). Source of these receptors: a woman aged 35 to 49 who had recovered from COVID-19. CDR3s include the opening cysteine and the closing phenylalanine or tryptophan. Each record gives: clone size, CDR3 length, J gene, V gene, D gene, CDR3 DNA, CDR3 protein. The D gene is left open where the match is weak. Clone size is not always given. Where it is, it says once, few, many or a class for expanded clones.

>NA|14|TRBJ2-5|TRBV5-1|TRBD2
TGCGCCAGCAGCCGGACTAGATTTGGCGAGACCCAGTACTTC
CASSRTRFGETQYF
>NA|14|TRBJ2-7|TRBV27|TRBD1
TGTGCCAGCAGTTTAGGGACAGGGGTATACGAGCAGTACTTC
CASSLGTGVYEQYF
>NA|15|TRBJ1-2|TRBV6-4|TRBD1
TGTGCCAGCAGGGGACAGGGGCCGGCTAACTATGGCTACACCTTC
CASRGQGPANYGYTF
>NA|14|TRBJ2-7|TRBV5-4|TRBD1
TGTGCCAGCAGCTCGGACAGGGGGCTCAACGAGCAGTACTTC
CASSSDRGLNEQYF
>NA|10|TRBJ2-7|TRBV7-2|NA
TGTGCCAGTGGCGGGTACGAGCAGTACTTC
CASGGYEQYF
>NA|17|TRBJ2-7|TRBV4-3|TRBD1
TGCGCCAGCAGCCAAGCCACCGGGACAGGGAGCCGCCACGAGCAGTACTTC
CASSQATGTGSRHEQYF
>NA|15|TRBJ2-1|TRBV11-3|TRBD1
TGTGCCAGCAGGGGACAGGGTGGGGGGATATATGAGCAGTTCTTC
CASRGQGGGIYEQFF
>NA|13|TRBJ1-4|TRBV6-1|NA
TGTGCCAGCAGCGAAGCCCAGGGTGGAAAACTGTTTTTT
CASSEAQGGKLFF
>NA|14|TRBJ1-2|TRBV6-2/TRBV6-3|NA
TGTGCCAGCAGCCCACCCGGGGGTCCGAGCGGCTACACCTTC
CASSPPGGPSGYTF
>NA|14|TRBJ2-5|TRBV9|NA
TGTGCCAGCAGCGTAGACAGCTACCAAGAGACCCAGTACTTC
CASSVDSYQETQYF
>NA|17|TRBJ1-4|TRBV19|NA
TGTGCCAGTAGTATTGGGGGAGGAGGGTATTTTAATGAAAAACTGTTTTTT
CASSIGGGGYFNEKLFF
>few|13|TRBJ1-5|TRBV6-4|NA
TGTGCCAGCAGTGTGACGGGGGATCAGCCCCAGCATTTT
CASSVTGDQPQHF
>NA|15|TRBJ1-1|TRBV6-5|NA
TGTGCCAGCAGTTCCGCGACATCAGGGGCAGCAGCAGCTTTCTTT
CASSSATSGAAAAFF
>NA|15|TRBJ1-2|TRBV27|NA
TGTGCCAGCAGTAACCTCGGGGTGTCTGACTATGGCTACACCTTC
CASSNLGVSDYGYTF
>NA|12|TRBJ2-5|TRBV6-5|NA
TGTGCCAGCCAGATCGGAGGTGAGACCCAGTACTTC
CASQIGGETQYF
>NA|14|TRBJ1-2|TRBV5-1|TRBD1
TGCGCCAGCAGCACCGGGACAGGGGTATATGGCTACACCTTC
CASSTGTGVYGYTF
>NA|18|TRBJ2-7|TRBV6-1|NA
TGTGCCAGCAGTGTCCGATCTGGTGGCAGGCCGAGCTCCTACGAGCAGTACTTC
CASSVRSGGRPSSYEQYF
>NA|15|TRBJ2-1|TRBV25-1|TRBD2
TGTGCCAGCAGTGACCCCGCTAGCGGACACAATGAGCAGTTCTTC
CASSDPASGHNEQFF
>NA|12|TRBJ1-1|TRBV5-5|NA
TGTGCCAGCAGCTTTTTATCCGGTGAAGCTTTCTTT
CASSFLSGEAFF
>NA|12|TRBJ1-1|TRBV9|TRBD1
TGTGCCAGCAGCGTCGACAGGGGAGAAGCTTTCTTT
CASSVDRGEAFF
>NA|13|TRBJ2-2|TRBV12-3/TRBV12-4|NA
TGTGCCAGCAGTGCGACATCGACGGGGGAGCTGTTTTTT
CASSATSTGELFF
>NA|17|TRBJ2-5|TRBV14|TRBD2
TGTGCCAGCAGCCAAGGACTACTAGCGGGAGGTATGGAGACCCAGTACTTC
CASSQGLLAGGMETQYF
>NA|15|TRBJ2-3|TRBV4-1|TRBD2
TGCGCCAGCAGTCTAGCGGGAGTGGGGGCAGATACGCAGTATTTT
CASSLAGVGADTQYF
>NA|19|TRBJ2-3|TRBV7-7|TRBD2
TGTGCTAGCAGCTTAGCGGTTAGCGGGGTTGAGGGAAGCACAGATACGCAGTATTTT
CASSLAVSGVEGSTDTQYF
>NA|15|TRBJ2-7|TRBV15|NA
TGTGCCACCAGCAGAGATCGGGAAGGCTACTACGAGCAGTACTTC
CATSRDREGYYEQYF
>few|13|TRBJ1-2|TRBV18|TRBD1
TGTGCCAGCTCACCGGGACAGGGTAATGGCTACACCTTC
CASSPGQGNGYTF
>NA|14|TRBJ1-5|TRBV24-1|NA
TGTGCCACCAGCGGCAGGGCTTTCAATCAGCCCCAGCATTTT
CATSGRAFNQPQHF
>NA|13|TRBJ1-1|TRBV2|TRBD1
TGTGCCAGCAGCGGACAGGGTTACACTGAAGCTTTCTTT
CASSGQGYTEAFF
>NA|17|TRBJ2-1|TRBV11-2|NA
TGTGCCAGCACCCAAGAAGTCGTTGGTAGCGGCTACAATGAGCAGTTCTTC
CASTQEVVGSGYNEQFF
>once|15|TRBJ1-2|TRBV5-1|NA
TGCGCCAGCAGCTTGGAGGTCGGGTCATTCGGTGGCTACACCTTC
CASSLEVGSFGGYTF
>NA|15|TRBJ1-1|TRBV19|TRBD1
TGTGCCAGTACCAAACCGGGACAGGGGGTGACTGAAGCTTTCTTT
CASTKPGQGVTEAFF
>once|19|TRBJ2-6|TRBV27|TRBD1
TGTGCCAGCAGTCCCAAAACCCCAAGGGGGCTGTCTGGGGCCAACGTCCTGACTTTC
CASSPKTPRGLSGANVLTF
>NA|17|TRBJ2-2|TRBV7-6|TRBD1
TGTGCCAGCAGCTTAAAAGGACAGGGGACGAACACCGGGGAGCTGTTTTTT
CASSLKGQGTNTGELFF
>NA|15|TRBJ2-7|TRBV5-1|NA
TGCGCCAGCAGCTTTTCCTCCGCTAGATCCTACGAGCAGTACTTC
CASSFSSARSYEQYF
>NA|16|TRBJ1-5|TRBV27|TRBD1
TGTGCCAGCAGTCCGTCGACAGGGGTTATCAATCAGCCCCAGCATTTT
CASSPSTGVINQPQHF
>NA|16|TRBJ2-1|TRBV23-1|NA
TGCGCCAGCAGTCTATATCGGACTGGCTCCTACAATGAGCAGTTCTTC
CASSLYRTGSYNEQFF
>NA|14|TRBJ1-3|TRBV6-5|NA
TGTGCCAGCCGAGACAGGAGCTCTGGAAACACCATATATTTT
CASRDRSSGNTIYF
>NA|15|TRBJ2-1|TRBV18|TRBD2
TGTGCCAGCTCACACCGGGAGGGCGCCTACAATGAGCAGTTCTTC
CASSHREGAYNEQFF
>NA|15|TRBJ1-6|TRBV30|NA
TGTGCCTGGAACTTCATCCAATTCTATAATTCACCCCTCCACTTT
CAWNFIQFYNSPLHF
>NA|16|TRBJ1-1|TRBV27|TRBD1
TGTGCCAGCAGTCTAACCGGGACAGGGCCCCCGGTTGAAGCTTTCTTT
CASSLTGTGPPVEAFF
>NA|13|TRBJ1-4|TRBV11-2|NA
TGTGCCAGCAGCCTATCAACTAATGAAAAACTGTTTTTT
CASSLSTNEKLFF
>NA|18|TRBJ1-3|TRBV11-2|NA
TGTGCCAGCAGCTTAGGGTCACCGGGACTCCGGGCCGGAAACACCATATATTTT
CASSLGSPGLRAGNTIYF
>NA|16|TRBJ1-6|TRBV3-1/TRBV3-2|TRBD1
TGTGCCAGCAGCCAAGTCGACGGGACAGCTAATTCACCCCTCCACTTT
CASSQVDGTANSPLHF
>NA|16|TRBJ2-2|TRBV2|TRBD2
TGTGCCAGCATGACACTAGCGGGAGTCTCAATCGGGGAGCTGTTTTTT
CASMTLAGVSIGELFF
>NA|18|TRBJ2-3|TRBV4-3|TRBD2
TGCGCCAGCAGCCCCCGCGGGTCAGCGGGAGGGCTCACAGATACGCAGTATTTT
CASSPRGSAGGLTDTQYF
>NA|18|TRBJ2-7|TRBV15|TRBD1
TGTGCCACCAGCAGAGATCTGGTGACAGGGGCCCTCTCCTACGAGCAGTACTTC
CATSRDLVTGALSYEQYF
>NA|14|TRBJ1-2|TRBV6-5|TRBD1
TGTGCCAGCAGTTTCCTCGGGACAGGCTATGGCTACACCTTC
CASSFLGTGYGYTF
>once|14|TRBJ1-1|TRBV2|NA
TGTGCCAGCAGTGGGAGGTGGGCGAACACTGAAGCTTTCTTT
CASSGRWANTEAFF
>NA|15|TRBJ1-5|TRBV19|NA
TGTGCCAGTAGTATGGGTGGGGGGGGTAGTCAGCCCCAGCATTTT
CASSMGGGGSQPQHF
>NA|20|TRBJ2-7|TRBV7-9|TRBD2
TGTGCCAGCAGCACACCCGGGCGGGGTCAACTAGCGGGGTACCCCTACGAGCAGTACTTC
CASSTPGRGQLAGYPYEQYF
>NA|15|TRBJ2-1|TRBV7-9|NA
TGTGCCAGCAGTCGCCGACAGGCTAGCAGCAATGAGCAGTTCTTC
CASSRRQASSNEQFF
>NA|17|TRBJ2-2|TRBV12-5|NA
TGTGCTAGTGGTTTGGCAACCAGGGGAACGAACACCGGGGAGCTGTTTTTT
CASGLATRGTNTGELFF
>once|19|TRBJ1-6|TRBV4-1|NA
TGCGCCAGCAGCCAAGATCGACAGTTGAGTATCTCCTATAATTCACCCCTCCACTTT
CASSQDRQLSISYNSPLHF
>NA|15|TRBJ1-2|TRBV5-1|TRBD1
TGCGCCACCTACCCCAATGGCTGGCAGGGGGTTGGCTACACCTTC
CATYPNGWQGVGYTF
>NA|13|TRBJ1-5|TRBV29-1|NA
TGCAGCGTGGGCTCAGGGCTAAATCAGCCCCAGCATTTT
CSVGSGLNQPQHF
>NA|14|TRBJ1-4|TRBV19|TRBD1
TGTGCCAGTAGTATCCCTTCGACAGGGGTCAGACTGTTTTTT
CASSIPSTGVRLFF
>NA|12|TRBJ2-1|TRBV25-1|NA
TGTGCCAGCAGTCGGGACTTCAATGAGCAGTTCTTC
CASSRDFNEQFF
>NA|14|TRBJ1-2|TRBV4-3|TRBD1
TGCGCCAGCAGCCAAGTCAGGGGGTTAGGAGGCTACACCTTC
CASSQVRGLGGYTF